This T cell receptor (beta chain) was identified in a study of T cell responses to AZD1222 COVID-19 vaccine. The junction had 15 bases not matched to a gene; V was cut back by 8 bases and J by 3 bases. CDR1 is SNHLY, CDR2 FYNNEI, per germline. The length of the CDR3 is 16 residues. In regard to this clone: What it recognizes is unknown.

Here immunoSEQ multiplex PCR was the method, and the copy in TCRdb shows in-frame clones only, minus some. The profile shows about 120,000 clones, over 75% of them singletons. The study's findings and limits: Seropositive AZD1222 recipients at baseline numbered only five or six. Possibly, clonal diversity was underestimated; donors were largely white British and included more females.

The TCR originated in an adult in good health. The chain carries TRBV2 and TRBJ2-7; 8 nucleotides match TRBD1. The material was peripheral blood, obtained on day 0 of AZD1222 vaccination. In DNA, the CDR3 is TGTGCCAGCCGGGAACGTGTGAGACAGGGGTTCTACGAGCAGTACTTC. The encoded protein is CASRERVRQGFYEQYF.